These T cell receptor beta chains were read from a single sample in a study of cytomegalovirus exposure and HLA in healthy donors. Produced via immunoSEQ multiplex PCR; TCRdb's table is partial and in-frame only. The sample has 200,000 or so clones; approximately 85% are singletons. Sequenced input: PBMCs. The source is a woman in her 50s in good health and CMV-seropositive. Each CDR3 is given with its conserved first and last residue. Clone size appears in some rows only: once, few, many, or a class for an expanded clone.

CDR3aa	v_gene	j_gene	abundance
CASRPPDRDSGYTF	TRBV19	TRBJ1-2	-
CAGSLVASGRKADTQYF	TRBV19	TRBJ2-3	-
CASSIRPTKNTEAFF	TRBV5-6	TRBJ1-1	-
CASSTGQMEEKLFF	TRBV19	TRBJ1-4	once
CASSQAGTGDRDTEAFF	TRBV4-1	TRBJ1-1	-
CASAGGSYNEQFF	TRBV7-6	TRBJ2-1	-
CASSIQGGTETQYF	TRBV19	TRBJ2-5	-
CASSPGGQGGETQYF	TRBV28	TRBJ2-5	-
CASSLGDSYGYTF	TRBV7-9	TRBJ1-2	-
CASRKQGSGNTIYF	TRBV6-5	TRBJ1-3	-
CASSLSGRNEQYF	TRBV7-3	TRBJ2-7	-
CASSLATGAPNQPQHF	TRBV7-8	TRBJ1-5	-
CASRATDLNTGELFF	TRBV9	TRBJ2-2	-
CATQRGGTTDTQYF	TRBV28	TRBJ2-3	-
CASSEIDRGHNYEQYF	TRBV6-4	TRBJ2-7	-
CASSSHPMRYREEGYGYTF	TRBV28	TRBJ1-2	-
CSVEEVGRVEQYF	TRBV29-1	TRBJ2-7	-
CASSGLAGSTDTQYF	TRBV5-6	TRBJ2-3	-
CASSTVTGGYEKLFF	TRBV27	TRBJ1-4	-
CASSLRGGRTEAFF	TRBV5-1	TRBJ1-1	-
CASSLARFGFFTF	TRBV28	TRBJ1-2	-
CASSPGLASYGYTF	TRBV28	TRBJ1-2	once
CASSFSQETQYF	TRBV5-1	TRBJ2-5	-
CASSFLNWKERRLEQYF	TRBV7-9	TRBJ2-7	-
CASSLTDSDNYGYTF	TRBV28	TRBJ1-2	-
CASRRQGSTDTQYF	TRBV19	TRBJ2-3	-
CASSPRGPIYEQYF	TRBV7-2	TRBJ2-7	-
CASSLPGSGVYEQYF	TRBV5-4	TRBJ2-7	-
CAIAEAAQGGELFF	TRBV6-6	TRBJ2-2	-